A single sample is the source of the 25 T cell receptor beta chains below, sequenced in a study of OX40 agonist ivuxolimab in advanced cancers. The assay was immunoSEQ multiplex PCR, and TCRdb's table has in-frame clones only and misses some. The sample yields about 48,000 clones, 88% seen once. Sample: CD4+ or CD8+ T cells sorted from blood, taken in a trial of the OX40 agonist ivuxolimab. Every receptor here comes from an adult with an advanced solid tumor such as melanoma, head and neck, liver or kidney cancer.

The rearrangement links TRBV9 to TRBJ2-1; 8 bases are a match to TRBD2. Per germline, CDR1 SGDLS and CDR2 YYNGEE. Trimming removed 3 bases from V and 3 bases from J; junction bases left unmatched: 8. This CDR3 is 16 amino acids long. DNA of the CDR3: TGTGCCAGCAGCGCCCGAGCGGGAGAAGGCTACAATGAGCAGTTCTTC. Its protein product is CASSARAGEGYNEQFF. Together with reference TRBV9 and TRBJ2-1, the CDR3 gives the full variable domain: DSGVTQTPKHLITATGQRVTLRCSPRSGDLSVYWYQQSLDQGLQFLIQYYNGEERAKGNILERFSAQQFPDLHSELNLSSLELGDSALYFCASSARAGEGYNEQFFGPGTRLTVL.

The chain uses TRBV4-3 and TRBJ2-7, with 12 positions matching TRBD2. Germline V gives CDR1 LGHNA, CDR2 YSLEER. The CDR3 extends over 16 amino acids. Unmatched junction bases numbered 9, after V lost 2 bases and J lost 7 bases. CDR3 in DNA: TGCGCCAGCAGCCAATCCCCTAGCGGGGGGGCGGGTGAGCAGTACTTC. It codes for CASSQSPSGGAGEQYF.

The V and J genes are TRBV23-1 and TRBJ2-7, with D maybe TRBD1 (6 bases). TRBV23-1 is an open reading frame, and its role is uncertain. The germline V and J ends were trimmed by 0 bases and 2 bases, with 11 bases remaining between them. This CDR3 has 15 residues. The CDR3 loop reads CASSQSRGTPYEQYF. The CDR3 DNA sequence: TGCGCCAGCAGTCAATCGAGGGGGACACCCTACGAGCAGTACTTC.

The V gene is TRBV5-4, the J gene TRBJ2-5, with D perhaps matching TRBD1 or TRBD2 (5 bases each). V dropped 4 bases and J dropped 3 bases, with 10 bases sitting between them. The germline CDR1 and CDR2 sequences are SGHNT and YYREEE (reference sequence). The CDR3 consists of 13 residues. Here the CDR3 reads CASSPGTEETQYF. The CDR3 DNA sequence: TGTGCCAGCAGCCCCGGGACCGAAGAGACCCAGTACTTC. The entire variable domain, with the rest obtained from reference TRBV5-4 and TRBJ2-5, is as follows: ETGVTQSPTHLIKTRGQQVTLRCSSQSGHNTVSWYQQALGQGPQFIFQYYREEENGRGNFPPRFSGLQFPNYSSELNVNALELDDSALYLCASSPGTEETQYFGPGTRLLVL.

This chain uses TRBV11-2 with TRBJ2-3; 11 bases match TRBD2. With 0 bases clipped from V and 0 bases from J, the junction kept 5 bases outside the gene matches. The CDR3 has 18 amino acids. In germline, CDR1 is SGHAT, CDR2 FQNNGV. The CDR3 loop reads CASSLEQTSGISTDTQYF. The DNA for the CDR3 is TGTGCCAGCAGCTTAGAGCAGACTAGCGGGATAAGCACAGATACGCAGTATTTT.

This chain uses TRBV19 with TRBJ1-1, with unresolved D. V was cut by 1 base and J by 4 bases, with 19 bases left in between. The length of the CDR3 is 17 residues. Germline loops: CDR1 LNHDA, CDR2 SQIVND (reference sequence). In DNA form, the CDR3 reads TGTGCCAGTAGTATAGTTAACGGCGAGCCGCGGACCACTGAAGCTTTCTTT. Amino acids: CASSIVNGEPRTTEAFF.

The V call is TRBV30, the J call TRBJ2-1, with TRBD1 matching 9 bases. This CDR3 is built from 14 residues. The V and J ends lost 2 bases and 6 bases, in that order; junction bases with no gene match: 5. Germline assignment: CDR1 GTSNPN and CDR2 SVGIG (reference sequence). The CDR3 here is CAWSRDRARNEQFF. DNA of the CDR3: TGTGCCTGGAGTAGGGACAGGGCTCGCAATGAGCAGTTCTTC.

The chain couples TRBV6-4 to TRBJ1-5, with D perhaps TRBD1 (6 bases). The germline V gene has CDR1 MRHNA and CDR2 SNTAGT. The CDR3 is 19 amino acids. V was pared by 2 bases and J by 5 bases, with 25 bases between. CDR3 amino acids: CASSDPQPSTGFGDQPQHF. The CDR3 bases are TGTGCCAGCAGTGACCCCCAACCCTCCACAGGGTTTGGTGATCAGCCCCAGCATTTT.

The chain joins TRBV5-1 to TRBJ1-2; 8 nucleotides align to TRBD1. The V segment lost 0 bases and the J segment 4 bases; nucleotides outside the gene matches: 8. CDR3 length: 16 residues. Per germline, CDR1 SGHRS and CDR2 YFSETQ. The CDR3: CASSLGQGTRVYGYTF. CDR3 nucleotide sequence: TGCGCCAGCAGCTTGGGACAGGGGACCCGAGTCTATGGCTACACCTTC.

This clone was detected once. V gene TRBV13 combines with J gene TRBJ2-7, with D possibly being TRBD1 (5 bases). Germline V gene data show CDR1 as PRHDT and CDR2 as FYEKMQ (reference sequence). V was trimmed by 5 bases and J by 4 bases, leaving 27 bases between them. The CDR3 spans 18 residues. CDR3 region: CASSPRGQGRGLSYEQYF. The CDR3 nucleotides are TGTGCCAGCAGCCCTAGGGGCCAGGGTAGGGGTTTGAGTTACGAGCAGTACTTC.

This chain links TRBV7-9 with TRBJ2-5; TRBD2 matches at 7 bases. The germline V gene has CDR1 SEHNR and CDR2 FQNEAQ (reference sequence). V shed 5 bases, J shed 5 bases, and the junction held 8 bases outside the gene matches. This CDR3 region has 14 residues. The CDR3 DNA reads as TGTGCCAGCAGCCGCCCGGGGGGAGGGGAGACCCAGTACTTC. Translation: CASSRPGGGETQYF.

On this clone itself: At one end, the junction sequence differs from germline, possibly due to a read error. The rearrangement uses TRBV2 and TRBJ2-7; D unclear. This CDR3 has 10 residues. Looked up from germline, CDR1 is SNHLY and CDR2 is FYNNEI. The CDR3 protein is CASREGEQYF. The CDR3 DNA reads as TGTGCCAGCAGGGAAGGCGAGCAGTACTTC.

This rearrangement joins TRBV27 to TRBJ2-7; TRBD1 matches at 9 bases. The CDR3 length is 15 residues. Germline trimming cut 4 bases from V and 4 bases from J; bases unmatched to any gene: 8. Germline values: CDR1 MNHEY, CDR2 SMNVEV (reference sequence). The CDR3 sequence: CASSSGTGIRYEQYF. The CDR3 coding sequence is TGTGCCAGCAGTTCCGGGACAGGGATTCGGTACGAGCAGTACTTC.

CDR3 residues: CSVAGTGASDTQYF. The CDR3, as DNA: TGCAGCGTCGCCGGGACAGGGGCGTCAGATACGCAGTATTTT. The chain combines TRBV29-1 with TRBJ2-3; TRBD1 aligns across 10 bases. The ends lost 6 bases at V and 4 bases at J; junction bases unmatched: 7. This CDR3 contains 14 residues. The germline V gene has CDR1 SQVTM and CDR2 ANQGSEA.

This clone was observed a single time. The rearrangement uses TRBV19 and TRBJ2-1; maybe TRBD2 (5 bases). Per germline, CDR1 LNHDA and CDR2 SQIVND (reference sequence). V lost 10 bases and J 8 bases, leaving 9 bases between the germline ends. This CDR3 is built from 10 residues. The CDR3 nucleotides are TGTGCCACACGGGGAGATGAGCAGTTCTTC. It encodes CATRGDEQFF. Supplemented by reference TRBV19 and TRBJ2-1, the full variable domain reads DGGITQSPKYLFRKEGQNVTLSCEQNLNHDAMYWYRQDPGQGLRLIYYSQIVNDFQKGDIAEGYSVSREKKESFPLTVTSAQKNPTAFYLCATRGDEQFFGPGTRLTVL.

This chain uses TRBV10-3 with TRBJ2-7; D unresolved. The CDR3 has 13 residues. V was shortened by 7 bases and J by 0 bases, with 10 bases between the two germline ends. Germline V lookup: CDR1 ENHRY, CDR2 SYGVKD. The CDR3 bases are TGTGCCATCACGAGCCCAAGCTCCTACGAGCAGTACTTC. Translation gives CAITSPSSYEQYF.

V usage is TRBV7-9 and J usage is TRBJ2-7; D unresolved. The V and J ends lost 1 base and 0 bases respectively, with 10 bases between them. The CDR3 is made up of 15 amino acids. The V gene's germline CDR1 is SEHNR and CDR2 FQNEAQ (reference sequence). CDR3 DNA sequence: TGTGCCAGCAGCTTAGTTACCGGGTCCTCCTACGAGCAGTACTTC. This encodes CASSLVTGSSYEQYF.

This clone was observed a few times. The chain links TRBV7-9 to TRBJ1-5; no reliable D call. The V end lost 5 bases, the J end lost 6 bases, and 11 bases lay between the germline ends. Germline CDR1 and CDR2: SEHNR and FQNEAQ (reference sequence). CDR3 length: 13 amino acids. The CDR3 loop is CASSHGVLQPQHF. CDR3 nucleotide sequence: TGTGCCAGCAGCCATGGGGTCCTTCAGCCCCAGCATTTT.

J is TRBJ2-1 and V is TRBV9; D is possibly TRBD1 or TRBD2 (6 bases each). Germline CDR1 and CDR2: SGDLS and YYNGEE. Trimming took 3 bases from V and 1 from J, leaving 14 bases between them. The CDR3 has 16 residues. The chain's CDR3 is CASSERGDPSYNEQFF. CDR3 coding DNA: TGTGCCAGCAGCGAAAGGGGGGATCCTTCCTACAATGAGCAGTTCTTC. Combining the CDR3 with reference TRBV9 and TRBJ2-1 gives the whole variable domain DSGVTQTPKHLITATGQRVTLRCSPRSGDLSVYWYQQSLDQGLQFLIQYYNGEERAKGNILERFSAQQFPDLHSELNLSSLELGDSALYFCASSERGDPSYNEQFFGPGTRLTVL.

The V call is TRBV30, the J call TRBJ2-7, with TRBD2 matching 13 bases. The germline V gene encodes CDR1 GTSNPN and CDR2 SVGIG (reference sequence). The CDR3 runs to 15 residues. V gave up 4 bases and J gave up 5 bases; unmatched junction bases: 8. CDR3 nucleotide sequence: TGTGCCTGGAACCCAGGACTAGCGGGAGTCCACGAGCAGTACTTC. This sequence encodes CAWNPGLAGVHEQYF.

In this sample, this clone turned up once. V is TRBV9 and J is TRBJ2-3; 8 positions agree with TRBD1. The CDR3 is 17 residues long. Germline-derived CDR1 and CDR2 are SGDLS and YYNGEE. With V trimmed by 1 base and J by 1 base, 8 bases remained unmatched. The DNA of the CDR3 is TGTGCCAGCAGCGTACATTCAGGGGGCCTCGGCACAGATACGCAGTATTTT. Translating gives CASSVHSGGLGTDTQYF.

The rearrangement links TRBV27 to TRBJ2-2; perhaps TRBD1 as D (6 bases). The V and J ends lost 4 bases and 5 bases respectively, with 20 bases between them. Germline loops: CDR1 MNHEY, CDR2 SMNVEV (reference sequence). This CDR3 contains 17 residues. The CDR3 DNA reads TGTGCCAGCAGTTCAGTAGAAGGGGGAATTGAAACCGGGGAGCTGTTTTTT. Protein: CASSSVEGGIETGELFF.

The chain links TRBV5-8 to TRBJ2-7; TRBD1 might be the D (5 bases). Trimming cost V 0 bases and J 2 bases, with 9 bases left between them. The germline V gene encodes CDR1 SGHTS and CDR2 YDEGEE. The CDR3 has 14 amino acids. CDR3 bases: TGTGCCAGCAGCTTGGGCGCAGGGACCTACGAGCAGTACTTC. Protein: CASSLGAGTYEQYF.

The CDR3 bases are TGTGCCAGCAGCTTAGCACCGGGCGGCGACGAGCAGTACTTC. Translated: CASSLAPGGDEQYF. The rearrangement uses TRBV7-9 and TRBJ2-7; D gene unclear. V lost 0 bases to trimming and J lost 5 bases, with 11 bases between them. The CDR3 contains 14 residues. Looked up from germline, CDR1 is SEHNR and CDR2 is FQNEAQ (reference sequence).

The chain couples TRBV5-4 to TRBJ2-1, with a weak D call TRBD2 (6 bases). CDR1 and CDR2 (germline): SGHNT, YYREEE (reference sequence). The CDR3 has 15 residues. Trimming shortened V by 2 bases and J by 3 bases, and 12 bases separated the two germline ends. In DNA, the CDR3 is TGTGCCAGCAGCTTCAGCGAGGGACTCTACAATGAGCAGTTCTTC. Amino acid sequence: CASSFSEGLYNEQFF.